The rows below give T cell receptor beta chains drawn from one sample of a study of blood T cell repertoires in COVID-19. Profiled with immunoSEQ multiplex PCR; TCRdb holds only in-frame clones, not every one. The sample lists about 94,000 clones, about 86% occurring once. Sequencing used peripheral blood. The source is a woman aged 55-70 years in a cohort sampled during active or convalescent COVID-19. The CDR3 runs from the conserved cysteine through the conserved F or W. D genes are given only for firm matches. Size tells how often a clone was seen (once, few, many) or the class of an expanded clone, and some rows leave it out.

D	size	V	J	CDR3	DNA
.	.	TRBV2	TRBJ2-7	CASSDFVAASYEQYF	TGTGCCAGCAGTGATTTCGTAGCGGCCTCCTACGAGCAGTACTTC
TRBD2	.	TRBV5-6	TRBJ2-1	CASSLPGLEDSYNEQFF	TGTGCCAGCAGTTTGCCGGGACTAGAGGACTCCTACAATGAGCAGTTCTTC
TRBD1	.	TRBV7-9	TRBJ1-1	CASSLDRVNTEAFF	TGTGCCAGCAGCCTGGACAGGGTGAACACTGAAGCTTTCTTT
.	.	TRBV4-2	TRBJ2-7	CASSQEGGGASYEQYF	TGTGCCAGCAGCCAAGAGGGGGGTGGGGCCTCCTACGAGCAGTACTTC
TRBD1	once	TRBV7-9	TRBJ1-2	CASSSRDRAYGYTF	TGTGCCAGCAGCAGCCGGGACAGGGCCTATGGCTACACCTTC
.	.	TRBV29-1	TRBJ1-4	CSVEVDRREKLFF	TGCAGCGTTGAAGTAGACAGGCGCGAAAAACTGTTTTTT
TRBD1	.	TRBV11-2	TRBJ1-2	CASSLAGTGGYGYTF	TGTGCCAGCAGCTTAGCGGGGACAGGGGGATATGGCTACACCTTC
TRBD1	.	TRBV3-1/TRBV3-2	TRBJ2-7	CASSQALRQGYEQYF	TGTGCCAGCAGCCAAGCTCTGAGACAGGGTTACGAGCAGTACTTC
.	.	TRBV25-1	TRBJ1-3	CASSEYSIRDTIYF	TGTGCCAGCAGTGAATATAGTATCCGGGACACCATATATTTT
TRBD2	.	TRBV2	TRBJ2-5	CASSEQGLAGGRQETQYF	TGTGCCAGCAGTGAACAAGGACTAGCGGGGGGGCGACAAGAGACCCAGTACTTC
TRBD2	.	TRBV29-1	TRBJ2-7	CSARPGRAYEQYF	TGCAGCGCCCGGCCCGGGAGGGCCTACGAGCAGTACTTC
.	.	TRBV9	TRBJ2-3	CASSPGGSTDTQYF	TGTGCCAGCAGCCCCGGGGGAAGCACAGATACGCAGTATTTT
.	.	TRBV5-1	TRBJ1-6	CASSLGTEAYNSPLHF	TGCGCCAGCAGCTTGGGGACAGAGGCCTATAATTCACCCCTCCACTTT
.	.	TRBV7-9	TRBJ2-1	CASSPQGLQPIYNEQFF	TGTGCCAGCAGCCCCCAGGGACTCCAGCCCATCTACAATGAGCAGTTCTTC
TRBD2	.	TRBV6-5	TRBJ2-2	CASSYRRGGNTGELFF	TGTGCCAGCAGTTACCGGCGGGGGGGGAACACCGGGGAGCTGTTTTTT
.	.	TRBV12-5	TRBJ1-1	CASGPRIISGAFF	TGTGCTAGTGGCCCCCGTATTATATCGGGGGCTTTCTTT
TRBD2	.	TRBV10-2	TRBJ2-1	CAAKSGTRASEQFF	TGCGCCGCCAAGTCCGGGACTAGAGCATCTGAGCAGTTCTTC
TRBD1	few	TRBV12-3/TRBV12-4	TRBJ1-5	CASSSTGGQPQHF	TGTGCCAGCAGTTCCACAGGGGGGCAGCCCCAGCATTTT
TRBD1	.	TRBV2	TRBJ2-6	CASTLDRVGSGANVLTF	TGTGCCAGCACTCTGGACAGGGTCGGTTCTGGGGCCAACGTCCTGACTTTC
.	few	TRBV4-1	TRBJ2-7	CASSQDRGYSAYEQYF	TGCGCCAGCAGCCAAGATCGGGGGTATTCGGCCTACGAGCAGTACTTC
.	many	TRBV4-2	TRBJ1-1	CASSQAGGGLNTEAFF	TGTGCCAGCAGCCAAGCTGGCGGGGGCCTAAACACTGAAGCTTTCTTT
TRBD1	.	TRBV30	TRBJ2-1	CAGGTGISYNEQFF	TGTGCCGGGGGGACAGGGATCTCCTACAATGAGCAGTTCTTC
.	.	TRBV4-1	TRBJ1-3	CASSHVGRGTGNTIYF	TGCGCCAGCAGCCATGTAGGTAGGGGGACTGGAAACACCATATATTTT
.	.	TRBV6-5	TRBJ2-1	CASTQARGHNEQFF	TGTGCCAGCACCCAAGCCCGAGGGCACAATGAGCAGTTCTTC
.	.	TRBV4-1	TRBJ1-1	CASSQDSSGRGTEAFF	TGCGCCAGCAGCCAAGATTCATCAGGGCGGGGGACTGAAGCTTTCTTT
TRBD1	.	TRBV4-1	TRBJ1-5	CASSQDGTGGGQPQHF	TGCGCCAGCAGCCAAGACGGAACAGGGGGTGGTCAGCCCCAGCATTTT
.	.	TRBV28	TRBJ1-5	CASSLGQGRGNQPQHF	TGTGCCAGCAGTTTGGGGCAGGGGAGGGGCAATCAGCCCCAGCATTTT
.	.	TRBV6-6	TRBJ1-3	CASSRSGVEGNTIYF	TGTGCCAGCAGTCGATCCGGGGTTGAGGGAAACACCATATATTTT
.	.	TRBV18	TRBJ2-1	CASSPDTNEQFF	TGTGCCAGCTCACCCGACACCAATGAGCAGTTCTTC
TRBD1	.	TRBV7-9	TRBJ1-2	CASRGGRNYGYTF	TGTGCCAGCAGAGGGGGCCGCAACTATGGCTACACCTTC
.	.	TRBV7-3	TRBJ2-2	CASSLRSTGSTGELFF	TGTGCCAGCAGCTTAAGGTCCACAGGGAGCACCGGGGAGCTGTTTTTT
TRBD2	once	TRBV19	TRBJ2-5	CASSRTSGGETQYF	TGTGCCAGTAGTCGGACTAGCGGGGGGGAGACCCAGTACTTC
TRBD2	.	TRBV2	TRBJ2-7	CASSDLAGDLYEQYF	TGTGCCAGCAGTGACCTGGCGGGGGACCTCTACGAGCAGTACTTC
TRBD2	.	TRBV29-1	TRBJ2-3	CSVDGLAGGRGTDTQYF	TGCAGCGTGGATGGACTAGCGGGGGGGCGGGGCACAGATACGCAGTATTTT
.	.	TRBV7-9	TRBJ1-6	CASSRKGDSPLHF	TGTGCCAGCAGCCGGAAGGGGGATTCACCCCTCCACTTT
.	.	TRBV28	TRBJ1-2	CASSYWTEGYTF	TGTGCCAGCAGTTACTGGACAGAGGGCTACACCTTC
.	.	TRBV12-2	TRBJ1-5	CASRSKDRDADQPQHF	TGTGCAAGTCGCTCTAAAGACAGGGATGCGGATCAGCCCCAGCATTTT
TRBD1	.	TRBV5-1	TRBJ1-2	CASSLVVDRTVLDYGYTF	TGCGCCAGCAGCTTGGTTGTGGACAGGACCGTTCTGGACTATGGCTACACCTTC
.	.	TRBV30	TRBJ2-1	CAWCMSSYNEQFF	TGTGCCTGGTGCATGAGCTCCTACAATGAGCAGTTCTTC
.	few	TRBV3-1/TRBV3-2	TRBJ1-1	CASSQGPRGTEAFF	TGTGCCAGCAGCCAAGGACCCCGGGGCACTGAAGCTTTCTTT
.	.	TRBV5-1	TRBJ1-4	CASSLTRPYNEKLFF	TGCGCCAGCAGCTTGACGCGGCCTTATAATGAAAAACTGTTTTTT
.	.	TRBV15	TRBJ1-2	CATSRDQVQTHGYTF	TGTGCCACCAGCAGAGATCAGGTACAGACCCATGGCTACACCTTC
TRBD1	.	TRBV19	TRBJ1-2	CASSMRGRYGYTF	TGTGCCAGTAGTATGAGGGGGCGGTATGGCTACACCTTC
TRBD2	.	TRBV7-8	TRBJ2-3	CASSFTSGNTDTQYF	TGTGCCAGCAGCTTTACTAGCGGGAACACAGATACGCAGTATTTT
TRBD1	.	TRBV10-3	TRBJ2-5	CAIRGQETPETQYF	TGTGCCATCAGGGGACAGGAGACCCCGGAGACCCAGTACTTC
.	.	TRBV28	TRBJ2-1	CASRIRDNEQFF	TGTGCCAGCAGAATCCGGGACAATGAGCAGTTCTTC
.	.	TRBV6-5	TRBJ1-1	CASSMKDRFNTEAFF	TGTGCCAGCAGCATGAAAGACAGGTTCAACACTGAAGCTTTCTTT
TRBD1	.	TRBV5-1	TRBJ1-4	CASSPGVGTGSEKLFF	TGCGCCAGCAGCCCGGGGGTAGGGACAGGGAGTGAAAAACTGTTTTTT
TRBD2	.	TRBV28	TRBJ2-1	CASSLISGSRNEQFF	TGTGCCAGCAGTTTAATTAGCGGGAGCAGGAATGAGCAGTTCTTC
TRBD1	.	TRBV2	TRBJ2-2	CATRRDRDTGELFF	TGTGCCACCCGTAGGGACAGGGACACCGGGGAGCTGTTTTTT
.	.	TRBV2	TRBJ2-3	CASSRGPPDTQYF	TGTGCCAGCAGTCGCGGGCCCCCCGATACGCAGTATTTT
TRBD1	.	TRBV6-6	TRBJ1-6	CASSYSAQGAPLHF	TGTGCCAGCAGTTACTCAGCACAGGGGGCACCCCTCCACTTT
TRBD2	.	TRBV9	TRBJ2-2	CASSLAGGPRTGELFF	TGTGCCAGCAGCCTAGCGGGAGGGCCGAGGACCGGGGAGCTGTTTTTT
.	.	TRBV30	TRBJ2-7	CAWSRGQGGAGEQYF	TGTGCCTGGAGTAGGGGGCAAGGGGGCGCGGGGGAGCAGTACTTC
TRBD1	.	TRBV18	TRBJ1-4	CASSPRTGGDEKLFF	TGTGCCAGCTCCCCACGGACAGGGGGCGATGAAAAACTGTTTTTT
.	.	TRBV9	TRBJ2-1	CASSPSQRTNEQFF	TGTGCCAGCAGTCCTTCACAGCGGACCAATGAGCAGTTCTTC
TRBD2	.	TRBV4-1	TRBJ2-5	CASSQETSGQETQYF	TGCGCCAGCAGCCAAGAAACTAGCGGTCAAGAGACCCAGTACTTC
.	.	TRBV7-6	TRBJ1-2	CASSLGAGALEGYTF	TGTGCCAGCAGCTTAGGGGCGGGGGCATTAGAAGGCTACACCTTC